Shown below are 15 T cell receptor beta chains from a single sample sequenced in a study of T cell repertoires in ileal Crohn's disease. TCRdb's table, derived via immunoSEQ multiplex PCR, lists solely in-frame clones and lacks some. Seen here are just over 3,000 clones, less than 90% observed once, and the top ten hold approximately 5%. Time point of the sample: neoterminal ileum biopsy at postoperative endoscopy, about 6 months after surgery. The sequenced sample consisted of ileal tissue. These receptors were collected from an adult with Crohn's disease.

The CDR3 nucleotides read TGCGCCAGCAGCTTGGCTTCGGGCGACGGCTACACCTTC. Translated: CASSLASGDGYTF. This chain uses TRBV5-1 with TRBJ1-2, with D unclear. CDR3 length: 13 amino acids. CDR1 and CDR2 from the germline V gene are SGHRS and YFSETQ. Deletions cut 0 bases from V and 8 bases from J, with 11 bases between. The complete variable domain, with remaining parts taken from reference TRBV5-1 and TRBJ1-2, reads KAGVTQTPRYLIKTRGQQVTLSCSPISGHRSVSWYQQTPGQGLQFLFEYFSETQRNKGNFPGRFSGRQFSNSRSEMNVSTLELGDSALYLCASSLASGDGYTFGSGTRLTVV.

This clone was recorded a few times. At one of its ends the junction is not consistent with the germline gene, which may arise from a read error. The chain carries TRBV2 and TRBJ2-7; 10 bases match TRBD2. The CDR3 has 10 residues. Germline V gene sequence: CDR1 SNHLY, CDR2 FYNNEI. The CDR3 loop is CAIIAGGLNF. The CDR3 nucleotides read TGTGCCATCATAGCGGGGGGCCTAAACTTC.

This clone was picked up one time. DNA of the CDR3: TGCGCCAGCAGTTTGAACCCCGGGACAGGGGGCTCTGGAAACACCATATATTTT. Its translation is CASSLNPGTGGSGNTIYF. The J gene is TRBJ1-3, the V gene TRBV5-1; 11 nucleotides match TRBD1. Germline V lookup: CDR1 SGHRS, CDR2 YFSETQ. V gave up 5 bases and J gave up 0 bases; unmatched junction bases: 10. CDR3 size: 18 residues.

The chain uses TRBV7-2 and TRBJ2-4; no firm D call. CDR3 length equals 14 residues. Trimming cost V 1 base and J 4 bases, with 8 bases left between them. Germline lookup yields CDR1 SGHTA and CDR2 FQGNSA. The CDR3 DNA reads as TGTGCCAGCAGCTTAGTGGCTAAGAAAAACATTCAGTACTTC. Translation gives CASSLVAKKNIQYF.

This rearrangement joins TRBV9 to TRBJ2-2, with D perhaps matching TRBD1 (6 bases). Germline CDR1 SGDLS, CDR2 YYNGEE. The V gene lost 4 bases and the J gene lost 7 bases, with 8 bases spanning the gap. This CDR3 is built from 12 residues. The CDR3 bases are TGTGCCAGCAGCTTACAGGGCGGGGAGCTGTTTTTT. Translated, it gives CASSLQGGELFF.

This sequence joins TRBV5-6 and TRBJ1-3, with a weak D call TRBD1 (5 bases). With 3 bases removed from V and 0 bases from J, the gap between germline ends came to 16 bases. Germline-derived CDR1 and CDR2 are SGHDT and YYEEEE. This CDR3 has 17 amino acids. CDR3 sequence (DNA): TGTGCCAGCAGCTCTATAGCAGGGACGATCTCTGGAAACACCATATATTTT. Translation: CASSSIAGTISGNTIYF.

The chain joins TRBV6-4 to TRBJ1-1; D might be TRBD1 (5 bases). V was pared by 2 bases and J by 5 bases, with 15 bases between. Looked up from germline, CDR1 is MRHNA and CDR2 is SNTAGT. This CDR3 has 15 residues. The CDR3 spells CASSDTGPGNTEAFF. CDR3 bases: TGTGCCAGCAGTGACACGGGACCGGGTAATACTGAAGCTTTCTTT.

This sequence joins TRBV5-1 and TRBJ2-5, with D perhaps matching TRBD2 (7 bases). V was trimmed by 3 bases and J by 5 bases, leaving 20 bases between them. The length of the CDR3 is 16 residues. Germline lookup yields CDR1 SGHRS and CDR2 YFSETQ. CDR3 protein: CASSYGTKGGMETQYF. The CDR3, as DNA: TGCGCCAGCAGCTACGGGACTAAGGGGGGGATGGAGACCCAGTACTTC.

The genes are TRBV5-4 and TRBJ2-2; 7 positions agree with TRBD2. This CDR3 contains 15 residues. V dropped 4 bases and J dropped 5; count of bases not matched to a gene: 8. Germline CDR1 and CDR2: SGHNT and YYREEE (reference sequence). The CDR3 loop is CASSRSGSVTGELFF. The CDR3 DNA is TGTGCCAGCAGCCGTAGCGGGTCGGTTACCGGGGAGCTGTTTTTT.

The gene calls are TRBV9 and TRBJ2-7; D call uncertain. V gave up 0 bases and J gave up 0 bases, with 10 bases separating them. Per germline, CDR1 SGDLS and CDR2 YYNGEE. There are 15 residues in the CDR3. The CDR3 DNA reads as TGTGCCAGCAGCGTAGGATTCGCTAGCTCCTACGAGCAGTACTTC. The encoded protein is CASSVGFASSYEQYF.

This chain uses TRBV30 with TRBJ1-5, with D unresolved. Germline V lookup: CDR1 GTSNPN, CDR2 SVGIG (reference sequence). The CDR3 totals 13 residues. Trimming pared 1 base from V and 3 bases from J, leaving 7 bases between. CDR3 DNA: TGTGCCTGGAGTGAGCAGGACAATCAGCCCCAGCATTTT. It is translated as CAWSEQDNQPQHF.

This clone has only one observation. The CDR3 DNA follows: TGTGCCAGCAGGTATGACAGAAGCTACGAGCAGTACTTC. Its protein is CASRYDRSYEQYF. V usage is TRBV2 and J usage is TRBJ2-7; D is possibly TRBD1 (5 bases). In germline, CDR1 is SNHLY, CDR2 FYNNEI. Trimming took off 6 bases at V and 3 bases at J, with 12 bases between the two ends. The CDR3 runs to 13 residues.

The J gene is TRBJ2-7, the V gene TRBV12-5, with D tentatively TRBD1 or TRBD2 (6 bases each). The CDR3 runs to 15 residues. CDR1 and CDR2 from the germline V gene are LGHNT and FRNRAP. CDR3 residues: CAGVTQGHWEAEQYF. CDR3 bases: TGTGCAGGGGTCACACAGGGCCATTGGGAGGCCGAGCAGTACTTC.

The chain links TRBV19 to TRBJ2-2; no reliable D call. CDR1 is LNHDA and CDR2 is SQIVND in the germline V gene (reference sequence). This CDR3 comprises 16 residues. V was shortened by 6 bases and J by 3 bases, with 17 bases between the two germline ends. CDR3 protein: CASRPAWEGDTGELFF. CDR3 DNA: TGTGCCAGTAGACCCGCGTGGGAAGGAGACACCGGGGAGCTGTTTTTT.

Only one count was recorded for this clone. The chain combines TRBV28 with TRBJ1-5; 7 bases agree with TRBD1. Per the germline V gene, CDR1 is MDHEN and CDR2 is SYDVKM. CDR3 size: 15 residues. Germline trimming cut 6 bases from V and 1 base from J; bases unmatched to any gene: 6. DNA for the CDR3: TGTGCCAGCAGCAGGGGGGGGGAGAGCAATCAGCCCCAGCATTTT. Translating gives CASSRGGESNQPQHF.